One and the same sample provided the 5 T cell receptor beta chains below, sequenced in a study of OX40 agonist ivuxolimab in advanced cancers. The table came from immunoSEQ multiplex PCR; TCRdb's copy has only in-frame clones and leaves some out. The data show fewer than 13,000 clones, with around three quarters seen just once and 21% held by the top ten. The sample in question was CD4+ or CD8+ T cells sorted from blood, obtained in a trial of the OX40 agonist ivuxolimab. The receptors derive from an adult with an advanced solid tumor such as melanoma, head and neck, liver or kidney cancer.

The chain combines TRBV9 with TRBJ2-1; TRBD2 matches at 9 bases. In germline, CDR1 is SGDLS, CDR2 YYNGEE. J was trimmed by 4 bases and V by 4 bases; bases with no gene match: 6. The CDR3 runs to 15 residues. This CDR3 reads CASSPSSGTYNEQFF. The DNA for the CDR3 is TGTGCCAGCAGCCCGTCTAGCGGGACTTACAATGAGCAGTTCTTC.

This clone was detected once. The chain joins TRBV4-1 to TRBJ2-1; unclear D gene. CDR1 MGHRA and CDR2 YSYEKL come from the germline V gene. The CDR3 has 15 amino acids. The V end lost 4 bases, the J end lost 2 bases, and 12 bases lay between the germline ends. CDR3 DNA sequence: TGCGCCAGCAGCCCCCTGGCAGGCCCCTACAATGAGCAGTTCTTC. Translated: CASSPLAGPYNEQFF.

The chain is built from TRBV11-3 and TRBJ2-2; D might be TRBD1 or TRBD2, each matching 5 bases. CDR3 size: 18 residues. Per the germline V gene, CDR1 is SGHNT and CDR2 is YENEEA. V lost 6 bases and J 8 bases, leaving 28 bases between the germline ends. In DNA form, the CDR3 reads TGTGCCAGCAGTCCGACATCCCGCAGGGACCATCTCACTGGGGAGCTGTTTTTT. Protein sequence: CASSPTSRRDHLTGELFF.

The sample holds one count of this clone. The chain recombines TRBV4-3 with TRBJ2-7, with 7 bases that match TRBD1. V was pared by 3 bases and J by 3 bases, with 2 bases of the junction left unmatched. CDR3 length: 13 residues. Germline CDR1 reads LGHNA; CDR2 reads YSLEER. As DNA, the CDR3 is TGCGCCAGCAGCCAGGGGGACAGCTACGAGCAGTACTTC. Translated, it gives CASSQGDSYEQYF.

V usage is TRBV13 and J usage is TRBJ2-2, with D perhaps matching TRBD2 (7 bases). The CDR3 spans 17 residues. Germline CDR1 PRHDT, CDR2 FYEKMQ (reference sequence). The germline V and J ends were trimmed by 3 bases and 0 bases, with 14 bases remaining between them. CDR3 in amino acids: CASSFSGGHANTGELFF. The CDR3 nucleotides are TGTGCCAGCAGCTTCTCGGGGGGACACGCGAACACCGGGGAGCTGTTTTTT.